The 19 T cell receptor beta chains given below trace back to one sample, sequenced in a study of T-cell memory formation after mild COVID-19. A single record per CDR3 protein comes from TCRdb applying MiXCR to the 5' RACE reads. The sample contains about 470,000 distinct CDR3 sequences, about 20% of which appear only once. The sequenced material came from PBMCs or a T cell subset sorted from them (not recorded which). Receptors originate from an adult woman who had mild COVID-19 (a few samples of this study predate the infection). Cell type and time point are not known.

Only a few counts were recorded for this clonotype. CDR3 coding DNA: TGTGCCAGCAGCTTAGCGGGGATGAACAATGAGCAGTTCTTC. Its translation is CASSLAGMNNEQFF. The rearrangement links TRBV7-9 to TRBJ2-1; D not resolved. V lost 0 bases and J lost 5, with 8 bases in between. In germline, CDR1 is SEHNR, CDR2 FQNEAQ (reference sequence). This CDR3 region has 14 residues.

This clonotype was found a few times. The chain recombines TRBV7-9 with TRBJ2-5; D gene ambiguous. V was clipped by 2 bases and J by 3 bases, with 10 bases between them. The CDR3 consists of 14 residues. Germline assignment: CDR1 SEHNR and CDR2 FQNEAQ (reference sequence). The CDR3 is CASSLSISKETQYF. As DNA, the CDR3 is TGTGCCAGCAGCTTAAGTATTTCAAAAGAGACCCAGTACTTC.

The V gene is TRBV5-8, the J gene TRBJ2-1; no clear D gene. The V gene lost 7 bases and the J gene lost 3 bases, with 11 bases spanning the gap. CDR1 is SGHTS and CDR2 is YDEGEE in the germline V gene. The CDR3 length is 13 residues. CDR3 coding DNA: TGTGCCAGCCAGGCTTCCCTCTACAATGAGCAGTTCTTC. Its protein product is CASQASLYNEQFF.

This clonotype has more than one count but fewer than ten. This chain links TRBV25-1 with TRBJ1-4; tentatively, D is TRBD1 (5 bases). This CDR3 is 14 amino acids long. Germline CDR1 is MGHDK and CDR2 is SYGVNS. V was cut by 6 bases and J by 11 bases, with 19 bases left in between. The CDR3 sequence: CASSATSFGDKLFF. The DNA for the CDR3 is TGTGCCAGCAGCGCCACCTCCTTTGGGGACAAACTGTTTTTT.

The CDR3 nucleotides are TGCAGCGTTGAATTACAGTCTAATGAAAAACTGTTTTTT. Residues: CSVELQSNEKLFF. The V call is TRBV29-1, the J call TRBJ1-4; D not certain. CDR1 is SQVTM, CDR2 ANQGSEA, per germline. The CDR3 runs 13 residues. V lost 2 bases, J lost 3 bases, and 7 bases lay in between.

The CDR3 coding sequence is TGCGCCAGCAGCTTTCTCGCCGGATCCCCCTCCTACGAGCAGTACTTC. It specifies CASSFLAGSPSYEQYF. This sequence joins TRBV5-1 and TRBJ2-7; D is undetermined. Trimming took off 2 bases at V and 0 bases at J, with 15 bases between the two ends. This CDR3 is 16 amino acids long. Germline V lookup: CDR1 SGHRS, CDR2 YFSETQ.

The chain has TRBV7-3 and TRBJ1-1; unclear D gene. Germline V gene sequence: CDR1 SGHTA, CDR2 FQGTGA. Trimming took off 0 bases at V and 1 base at J, with 15 bases between the two ends. This CDR3 comprises 17 residues. CDR3 coding DNA: TGTGCCAGCAGCTTAACCGGGGAGGCAGGCGGGAACACTGAAGCTTTCTTT. This gives the protein CASSLTGEAGGNTEAFF.

DNA for the CDR3: TGTGCCAGCAGCTTAGGCCCCGGGACGGTCACCTACGAGCAGTACTTC. It is translated as CASSLGPGTVTYEQYF. The V and J genes are TRBV7-8 and TRBJ2-7, with D perhaps matching TRBD1 or TRBD2 (5 bases each). The CDR3 runs 16 residues. Per germline, CDR1 SGHVS and CDR2 FQNEAQ. V was trimmed by 1 base and J by 2 bases, leaving 15 bases between them.

V is TRBV28 and J is TRBJ2-7, with D perhaps TRBD1 or TRBD2 (5 bases each). The CDR3 is 12 residues long. V lost 7 bases, J lost 8 bases, and 15 bases lay in between. The germline CDR1 and CDR2 sequences are MDHEN and SYDVKM. The CDR3 sequence: CASKIRDAKQYF. The DNA of the CDR3 is TGTGCCAGCAAAATCCGGGACGCAAAGCAGTACTTC.

The chain couples TRBV28 to TRBJ1-5; the D gene is possibly TRBD1 (5 bases). This CDR3 spans 15 amino acids. V was cut by 2 bases and J by 3 bases, with 11 bases left in between. Germline lookup yields CDR1 MDHEN and CDR2 SYDVKM. The CDR3 reads CASSLPGRVNQPQHF. CDR3 coding DNA: TGTGCCAGCAGTTTACCCGGCAGGGTCAATCAGCCCCAGCATTTT.

The chain joins TRBV4-3 to TRBJ2-7, with 8 bases identical to TRBD1. The CDR3 spans 12 residues. Trimming at V came to 4 bases and at J to 6 bases, leaving 2 bases not matched to a gene. Germline V gene lookup returns CDR1 LGHNA and CDR2 YSLEER. The CDR3 loop reads CASSRQGAEQYF. In nucleotides, the CDR3 is TGCGCCAGCAGCCGGCAGGGGGCCGAGCAGTACTTC.

This chain connects TRBV29-1 to TRBJ2-1; D gene unclear. CDR1 is SQVTM, CDR2 ANQGSEA, per germline. This CDR3 is 15 amino acids long. The V gene lost 4 bases and the J gene lost 0 bases, with 13 bases spanning the gap. The DNA for the CDR3 is TGCAGCGTTGCAGGAGCCGCCGTCTCCTACAATGAGCAGTTCTTC. Translated, it gives CSVAGAAVSYNEQFF.

The rearrangement uses TRBV2 and TRBJ2-7; D uncertain. V lost 3 bases, J lost 6 bases, and 12 bases lay in between. CDR1 and CDR2 (germline): SNHLY, FYNNEI. The CDR3 has 13 residues. The CDR3 DNA reads as TGTGCCAGCAGTGAGGACCGTATGGGCGAGCAGTACTTC. Translation: CASSEDRMGEQYF.

This chain joins TRBV6-1 and TRBJ1-1; unclear D gene. Trimming left V 6 bases short and J 2 bases short, with 13 bases between. The CDR3 has 14 amino acids. CDR1 and CDR2 (germline): MNHNS, SASEGT. In DNA form, the CDR3 reads TGTGCCAGCAGGGCAGAAATCCTTAACACTGAAGCTTTCTTT. Translation gives CASRAEILNTEAFF.

In this sample, this clonotype turned up a few times. The chain employs TRBV11-3 and TRBJ2-5; D unclear. Germline CDR1 and CDR2: SGHNT and YENEEA. This CDR3 comprises 13 residues. The ends were cut back, 5 bases at V and 5 bases at J, with 12 bases in the middle. The CDR3 nucleotides are TGTGCCAGCAGCCCGAGGACGGCTGAGACCCAGTACTTC. Its translation is CASSPRTAETQYF.

This clonotype has at least ten counts. Because the CDR3's place on the DNA is in doubt, the DNA is left out and the CDR3 is given as listed by TCRdb. V and J are TRBV29-1 and TRBJ2-7; the table's D gene call, TRBD1, was not cross checked with the DNA. Counting both end residues, the CDR3 totals 11 amino acids. Germline loops: CDR1 SQVTM, CDR2 ANQGSEA. The CDR3 here is CSVGDGSLKYF.

The chain is built from TRBV13 and TRBJ1-1; D perhaps matches TRBD1 (5 bases). Trimming removed 4 bases from V and 8 bases from J, with 20 bases in between. The CDR3 runs 15 residues. The germline gives CDR1 PRHDT, CDR2 FYEKMQ (reference sequence). CDR3 bases: TGTGCCAGCAGCTCAATCCTGACGGGGACCCTAGAAGCTTTCTTT. Translating gives CASSSILTGTLEAFF.

The table lists this clonotype with a few counts. This rearrangement joins TRBV6-5 to TRBJ2-1; D ambiguous. Germline CDR1 and CDR2: MNHEY and SVGAGI. This CDR3 comprises 11 residues. V shed 8 bases and J shed 8 bases, with 10 bases lying between them. This chain's CDR3 is CASPNLDEQFF. The CDR3 DNA is TGTGCCAGCCCTAACCTCGATGAGCAGTTCTTC.

J is TRBJ1-1 and V is TRBV5-1; a weak D match, TRBD1 (6 bases). The CDR3 is 15 residues long. The V end lost 6 bases, the J end lost 0 bases, and 15 bases lay between the germline ends. Germline-derived CDR1 and CDR2 are SGHRS and YFSETQ. The CDR3 sequence: CASKGGGGVNTEAFF. As DNA, the CDR3 is TGCGCCAGCAAAGGAGGGGGAGGCGTGAACACTGAAGCTTTCTTT. Together with reference TRBV5-1 and TRBJ1-1, the CDR3 gives the full variable domain: KAGVTQTPRYLIKTRGQQVTLSCSPISGHRSVSWYQQTPGQGLQFLFEYFSETQRNKGNFPGRFSGRQFSNSRSEMNVSTLELGDSALYLCASKGGGGVNTEAFFGQGTRLTVV.